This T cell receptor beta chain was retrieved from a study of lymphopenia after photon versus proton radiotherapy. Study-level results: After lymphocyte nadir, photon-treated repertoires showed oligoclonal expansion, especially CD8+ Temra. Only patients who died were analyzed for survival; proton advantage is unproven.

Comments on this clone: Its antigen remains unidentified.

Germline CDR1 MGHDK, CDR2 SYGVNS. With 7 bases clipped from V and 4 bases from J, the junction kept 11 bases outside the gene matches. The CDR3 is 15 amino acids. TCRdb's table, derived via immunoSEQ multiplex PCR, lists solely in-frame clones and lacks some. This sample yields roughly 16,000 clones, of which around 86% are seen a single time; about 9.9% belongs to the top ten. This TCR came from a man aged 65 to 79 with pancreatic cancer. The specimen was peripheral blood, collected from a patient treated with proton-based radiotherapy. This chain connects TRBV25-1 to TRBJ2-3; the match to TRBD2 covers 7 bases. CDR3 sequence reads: CASTNGAGRADTQYF. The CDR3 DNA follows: TGTGCCAGCACCAACGGAGCGGGGAGGGCAGATACGCAGTATTTT.